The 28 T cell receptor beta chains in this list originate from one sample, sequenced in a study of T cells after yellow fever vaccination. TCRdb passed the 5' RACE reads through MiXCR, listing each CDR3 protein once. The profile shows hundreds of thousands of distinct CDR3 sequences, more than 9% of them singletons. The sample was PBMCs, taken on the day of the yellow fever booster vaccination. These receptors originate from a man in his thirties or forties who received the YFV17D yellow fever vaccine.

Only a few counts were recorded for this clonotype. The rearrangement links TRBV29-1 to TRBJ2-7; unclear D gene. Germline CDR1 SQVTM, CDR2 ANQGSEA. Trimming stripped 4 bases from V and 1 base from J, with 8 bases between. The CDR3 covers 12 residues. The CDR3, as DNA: TGCAGCGTTGGAGAGAGATCCTACGAGCAGTACTTC. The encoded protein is CSVGERSYEQYF.

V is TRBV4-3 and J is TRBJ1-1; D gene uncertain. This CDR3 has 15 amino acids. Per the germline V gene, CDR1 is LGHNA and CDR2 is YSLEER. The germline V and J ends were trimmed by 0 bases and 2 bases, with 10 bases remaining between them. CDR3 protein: CASSQDLLINTEAFF. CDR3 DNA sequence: TGCGCCAGCAGCCAAGATTTACTGATAAACACTGAAGCTTTCTTT.

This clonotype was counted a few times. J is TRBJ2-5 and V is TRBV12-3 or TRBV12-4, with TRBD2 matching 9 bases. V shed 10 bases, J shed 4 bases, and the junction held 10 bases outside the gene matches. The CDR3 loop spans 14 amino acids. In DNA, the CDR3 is TGTGCCACTTCCTTTGCGGGAGGGCCAGAGACCCAGTACTTC. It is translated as CATSFAGGPETQYF.

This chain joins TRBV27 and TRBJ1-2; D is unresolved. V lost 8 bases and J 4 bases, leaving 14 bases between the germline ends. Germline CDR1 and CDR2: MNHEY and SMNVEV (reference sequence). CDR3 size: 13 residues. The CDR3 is CASGYSTGYGYTF. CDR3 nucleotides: TGTGCCAGCGGATATTCGACGGGCTATGGCTACACCTTC.

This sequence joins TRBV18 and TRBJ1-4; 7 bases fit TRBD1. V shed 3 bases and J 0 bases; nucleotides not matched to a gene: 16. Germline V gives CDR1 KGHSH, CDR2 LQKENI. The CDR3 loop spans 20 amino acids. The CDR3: CASSPRSTGSGTSTNEKLFF. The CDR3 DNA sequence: TGTGCCAGCTCACCGCGATCGACAGGGTCGGGGACTTCAACTAATGAAAAACTGTTTTTT.

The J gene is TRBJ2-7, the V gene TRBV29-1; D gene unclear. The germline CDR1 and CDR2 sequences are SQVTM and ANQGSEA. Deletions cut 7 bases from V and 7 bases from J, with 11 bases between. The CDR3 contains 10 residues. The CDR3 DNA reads TGCAGCGCAGGAGATGGAGAGCAGTACTTC. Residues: CSAGDGEQYF.

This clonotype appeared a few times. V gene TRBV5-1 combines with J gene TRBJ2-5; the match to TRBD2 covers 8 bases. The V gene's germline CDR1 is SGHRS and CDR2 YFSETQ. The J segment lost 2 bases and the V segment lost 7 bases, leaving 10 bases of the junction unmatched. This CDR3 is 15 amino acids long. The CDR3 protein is CASGTSGRSQETQYF. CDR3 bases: TGCGCCAGCGGAACTAGCGGAAGATCACAAGAGACCCAGTACTTC.

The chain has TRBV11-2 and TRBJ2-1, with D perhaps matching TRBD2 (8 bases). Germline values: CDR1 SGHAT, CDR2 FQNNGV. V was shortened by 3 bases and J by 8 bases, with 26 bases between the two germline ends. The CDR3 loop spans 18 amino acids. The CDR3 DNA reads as TGTGCCAGCAGCTTTACCGGTCGACAGGGACTAGGTGTCGATGAGCAGTTCTTC. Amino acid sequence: CASSFTGRQGLGVDEQFF.

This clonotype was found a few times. The CDR3 loop is CASYGLGVRTEAFF. CDR3 nucleotide sequence: TGTGCCAGCTACGGTCTGGGGGTTAGAACTGAAGCTTTCTTT. The V call is TRBV18, the J call TRBJ1-1; a weak D match, TRBD1 (5 bases). The V and J ends lost 7 bases and 5 bases respectively, with 17 bases between them. CDR3 length: 14 amino acids. The germline V gene encodes CDR1 KGHSH and CDR2 LQKENI.

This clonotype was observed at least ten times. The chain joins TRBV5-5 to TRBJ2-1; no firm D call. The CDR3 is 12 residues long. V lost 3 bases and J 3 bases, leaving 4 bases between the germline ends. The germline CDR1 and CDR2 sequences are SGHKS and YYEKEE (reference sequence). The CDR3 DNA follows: TGTGCCAGCAGCTCCTTCTACAATGAGCAGTTCTTC. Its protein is CASSSFYNEQFF.

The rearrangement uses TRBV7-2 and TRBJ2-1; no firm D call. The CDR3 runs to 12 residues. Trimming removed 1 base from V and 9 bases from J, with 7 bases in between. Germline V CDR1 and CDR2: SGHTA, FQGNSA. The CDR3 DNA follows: TGTGCCAGCAGCTTAGGCGTAACTGAGCAGTTCTTC. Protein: CASSLGVTEQFF. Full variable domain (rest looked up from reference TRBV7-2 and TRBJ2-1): GAGVSQSPSNKVTEKGKDVELRCDPISGHTALYWYRQSLGQGLEFLIYFQGNSAPDKSGLPSDRFSAERTGGSVSTLTIQRTQQEDSAVYLCASSLGVTEQFFGPGTRLTVL.

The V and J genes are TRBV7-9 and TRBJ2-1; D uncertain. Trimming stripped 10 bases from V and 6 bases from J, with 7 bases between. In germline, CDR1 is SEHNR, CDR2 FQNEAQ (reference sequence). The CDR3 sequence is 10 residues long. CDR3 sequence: CATGRNEQFF. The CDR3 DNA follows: TGTGCCACCGGCCGCAATGAGCAGTTCTTC.

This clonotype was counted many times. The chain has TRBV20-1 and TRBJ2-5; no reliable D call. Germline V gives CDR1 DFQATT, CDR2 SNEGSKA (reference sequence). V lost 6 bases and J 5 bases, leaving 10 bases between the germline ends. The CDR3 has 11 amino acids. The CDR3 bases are TGCAGTGCCCTCAACGGGGAGACCCAGTACTTC. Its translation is CSALNGETQYF.

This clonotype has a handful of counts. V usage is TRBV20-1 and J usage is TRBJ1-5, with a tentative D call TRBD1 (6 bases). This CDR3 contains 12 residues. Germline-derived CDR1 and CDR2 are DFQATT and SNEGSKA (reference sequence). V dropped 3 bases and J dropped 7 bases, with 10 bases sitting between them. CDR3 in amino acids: CSASGGPQPQHF. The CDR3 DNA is TGCAGTGCTAGCGGGGGCCCGCAGCCCCAGCATTTT.

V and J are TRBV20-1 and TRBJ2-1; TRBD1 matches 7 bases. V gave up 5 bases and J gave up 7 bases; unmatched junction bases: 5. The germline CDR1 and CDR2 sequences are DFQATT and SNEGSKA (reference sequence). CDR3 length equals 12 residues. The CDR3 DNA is TGCAGTGCTTGGACAGGACCAAATGAGCAGTTCTTC. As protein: CSAWTGPNEQFF.

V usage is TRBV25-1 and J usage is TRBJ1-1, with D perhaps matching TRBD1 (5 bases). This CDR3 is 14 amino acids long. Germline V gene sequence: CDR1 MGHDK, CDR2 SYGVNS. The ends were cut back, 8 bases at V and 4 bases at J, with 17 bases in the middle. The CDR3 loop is CASVERGASTEAFF. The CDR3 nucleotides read TGTGCCAGCGTCGAGAGGGGCGCGTCCACTGAAGCTTTCTTT.

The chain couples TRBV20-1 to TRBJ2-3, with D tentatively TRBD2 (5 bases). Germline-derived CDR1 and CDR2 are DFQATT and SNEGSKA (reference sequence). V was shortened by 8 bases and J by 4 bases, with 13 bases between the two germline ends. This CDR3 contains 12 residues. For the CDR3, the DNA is TGCAGTCGGTTGGGAGTGGCAGATACGCAGTATTTT. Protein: CSRLGVADTQYF.

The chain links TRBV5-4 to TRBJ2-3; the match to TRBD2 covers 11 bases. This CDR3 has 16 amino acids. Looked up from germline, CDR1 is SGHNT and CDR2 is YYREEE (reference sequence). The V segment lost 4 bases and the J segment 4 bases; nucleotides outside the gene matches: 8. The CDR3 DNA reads TGTGCCAGCAGCGACGCTAGCGGGAGGCCAGCAGATACGCAGTATTTT. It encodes CASSDASGRPADTQYF.

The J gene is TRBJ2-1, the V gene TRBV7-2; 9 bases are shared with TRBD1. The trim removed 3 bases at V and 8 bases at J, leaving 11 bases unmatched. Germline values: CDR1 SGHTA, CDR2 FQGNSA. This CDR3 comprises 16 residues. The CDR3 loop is CASSFTAGTGFDEQFF. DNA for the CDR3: TGTGCCAGCAGCTTCACCGCCGGGACAGGGTTCGATGAGCAGTTCTTC.

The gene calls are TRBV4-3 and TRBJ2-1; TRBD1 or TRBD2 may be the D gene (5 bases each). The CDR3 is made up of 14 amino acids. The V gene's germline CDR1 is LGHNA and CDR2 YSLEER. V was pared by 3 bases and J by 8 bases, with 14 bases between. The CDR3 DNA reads TGCGCCAGCAGCCACTTCGTGGGGGATTATGAGCAGTTCTTC. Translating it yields CASSHFVGDYEQFF.

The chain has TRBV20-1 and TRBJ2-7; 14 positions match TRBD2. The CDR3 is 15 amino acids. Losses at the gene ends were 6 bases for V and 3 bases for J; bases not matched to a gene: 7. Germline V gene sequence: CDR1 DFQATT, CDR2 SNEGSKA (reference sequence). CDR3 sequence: CSAGTSGSWGYEQYF. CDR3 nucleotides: TGCAGTGCGGGGACTAGCGGGAGTTGGGGCTACGAGCAGTACTTC.

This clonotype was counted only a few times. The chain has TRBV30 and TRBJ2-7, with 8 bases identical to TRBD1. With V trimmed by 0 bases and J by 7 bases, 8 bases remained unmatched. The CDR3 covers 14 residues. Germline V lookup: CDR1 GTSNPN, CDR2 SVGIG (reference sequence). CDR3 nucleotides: TGTGCCTGGAGTGTAATGACAGGGGCGGGTGAGCAGTACTTC. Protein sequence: CAWSVMTGAGEQYF.

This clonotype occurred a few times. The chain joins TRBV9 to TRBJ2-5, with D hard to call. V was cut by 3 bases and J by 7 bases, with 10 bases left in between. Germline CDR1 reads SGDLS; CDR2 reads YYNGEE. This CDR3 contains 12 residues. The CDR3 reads CASSAASGTQYF. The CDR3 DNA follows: TGTGCCAGCAGCGCAGCCTCGGGGACCCAGTACTTC.

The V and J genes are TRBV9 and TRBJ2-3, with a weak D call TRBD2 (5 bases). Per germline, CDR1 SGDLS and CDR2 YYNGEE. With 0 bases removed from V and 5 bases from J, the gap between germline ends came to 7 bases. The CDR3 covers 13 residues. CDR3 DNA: TGTGCCAGCAGCGTAGTCGGGATAGATACGCAGTATTTT. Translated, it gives CASSVVGIDTQYF.

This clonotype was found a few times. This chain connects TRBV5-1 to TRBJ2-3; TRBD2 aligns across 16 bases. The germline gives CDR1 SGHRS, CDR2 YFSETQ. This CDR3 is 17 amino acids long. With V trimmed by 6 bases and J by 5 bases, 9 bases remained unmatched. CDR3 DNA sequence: TGCGCCAGCACCGCGACGGGACTAGCGGGAGGGAAAGATACGCAGTATTTT. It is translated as CASTATGLAGGKDTQYF.

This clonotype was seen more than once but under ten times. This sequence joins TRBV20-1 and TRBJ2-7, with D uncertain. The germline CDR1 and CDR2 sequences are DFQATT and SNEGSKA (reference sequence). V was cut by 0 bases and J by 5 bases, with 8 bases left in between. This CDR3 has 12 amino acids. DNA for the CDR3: TGCAGTGCTAGAGACGGGTACCACGAGCAGTACTTC. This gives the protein CSARDGYHEQYF.

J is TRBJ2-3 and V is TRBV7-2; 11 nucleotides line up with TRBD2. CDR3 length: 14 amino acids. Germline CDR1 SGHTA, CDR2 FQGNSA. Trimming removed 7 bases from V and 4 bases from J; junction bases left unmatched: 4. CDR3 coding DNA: TGTGCCAGCATAGCGGGAGGGAGGGCAGATACGCAGTATTTT. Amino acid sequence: CASIAGGRADTQYF.

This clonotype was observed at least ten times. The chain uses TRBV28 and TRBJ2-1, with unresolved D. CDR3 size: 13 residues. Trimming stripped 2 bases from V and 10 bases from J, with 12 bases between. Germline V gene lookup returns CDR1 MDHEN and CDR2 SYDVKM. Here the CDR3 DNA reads TGTGCCAGCAGTTTACCCGACTCGCCCGAGCAGTTCTTC. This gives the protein CASSLPDSPEQFF.